A selection of T cell receptor beta chains follows, all from one sample in a study of cytomegalovirus exposure and HLA in healthy donors. Produced via immunoSEQ multiplex PCR; TCRdb's table is partial and in-frame only. The repertoire consists of 150,000 to 200,000 clones, with around 70% occurring once and the leading ten covering 4.5% to 5%. Sequencing was performed on PBMCs. Source of these receptors: a man aged 18 to 35 in good health and CMV-seropositive. Each CDR3 is given with its conserved first and last residue. The D gene is left open where the match is weak. Where a row states a size, it is once, few, many or the class of an expanded clone; other rows omit it.

TRBV5-5	TRBD1	TRBJ1-1	NA	CASSRHRGDTEAFF	TGTGCCAGCAGCAGACACAGGGGTGACACTGAAGCTTTCTTT
TRBV6-6	NA	TRBJ1-5	NA	CASSYSTGGNQPQHF	TGTGCCAGCAGTTACTCGACAGGAGGCAATCAGCCCCAGCATTTT
TRBV29-1	NA	TRBJ1-1	once	CSVEVSDWAEAFF	TGCAGCGTTGAGGTTTCGGACTGGGCTGAAGCTTTCTTT
TRBV18	NA	TRBJ1-1	NA	CASSAGTENTEAFF	TGTGCCAGCTCGGCCGGGACTGAGAACACTGAAGCTTTCTTT
TRBV19	NA	TRBJ1-1	NA	CASSIMGALGRRYTEAFF	TGTGCCAGTAGTATTATGGGGGCATTGGGTCGTCGATACACTGAAGCTTTCTTT
TRBV19	NA	TRBJ1-1	NA	CASMGAALSTEAFF	TGTGCCAGTATGGGGGCGGCGTTGAGCACTGAAGCTTTCTTT
TRBV6-5	TRBD2	TRBJ2-1	NA	CASSSQLAGGNNEQFF	TGTGCCAGCAGTTCGCAACTAGCGGGAGGAAACAATGAGCAGTTCTTC
TRBV30	TRBD1	TRBJ2-4	NA	CAWSGTGGTKNIQYF	TGTGCCTGGAGTGGGACAGGGGGGACCAAAAACATTCAGTACTTC
TRBV7-8	NA	TRBJ1-3	few	CASSLVSAGGNTIYF	TGTGCCAGCAGCTTAGTGAGCGCTGGTGGAAACACCATATATTTT
TRBV7-3	NA	TRBJ2-6	NA	CASSLDSSGANVLTF	TGTGCCAGCAGCTTAGACAGCTCTGGGGCCAACGTCCTGACTTTC
TRBV2	NA	TRBJ1-2	few	CASNIDSLQPYGYTF	TGTGCCAGCAACATCGACAGCCTACAGCCCTATGGCTACACCTTC
TRBV6-1	NA	TRBJ1-2	NA	CASKLTVGYGYTF	TGTGCCAGCAAACTCACAGTGGGCTATGGCTACACCTTC
TRBV7-2	NA	TRBJ1-3	NA	CASSLVGGGTGNTIYF	TGTGCCAGCAGCTTAGTAGGTGGGGGGACTGGAAACACCATATATTTT
TRBV19	NA	TRBJ1-3	NA	CASTQAQISGNTIYF	TGTGCCAGTACCCAGGCACAGATCTCTGGAAACACCATATATTTT
TRBV13	NA	TRBJ2-1	NA	CASSLGSFDEQFF	TGTGCCAGCAGCTTAGGGAGTTTCGATGAGCAGTTCTTC
TRBV6-4	NA	TRBJ2-3	once	CASSDSKGGTDTQYF	TGTGCCAGCAGTGACTCCAAGGGGGGCACAGATACGCAGTATTTT
TRBV15	TRBD2	TRBJ2-1	NA	CATSRDRGGTEQFF	TGTGCCACCAGCAGAGATAGGGGAGGGACTGAGCAGTTCTTC
TRBV12-5	NA	TRBJ1-1	NA	CASGPGSNVATFF	TGTGCTAGTGGTCCGGGGTCGAACGTTGCGACTTTCTTT
TRBV27	NA	TRBJ2-2	once	CASSPGVVAGELFF	TGTGCCAGCAGCCCAGGGGTAGTCGCCGGGGAGCTGTTTTTT
TRBV7-9	NA	TRBJ1-4	NA	CASSLGSVEKLFF	TGTGCCAGCAGCTTAGGATCGGTTGAAAAACTGTTTTTT
TRBV27	TRBD1	TRBJ1-6	NA	CASTSSAGGVQYNSPLHF	TGTGCCAGCACCTCATCCGCAGGGGGAGTACAGTATAATTCACCCCTCCACTTT
TRBV5-4	NA	TRBJ2-3	few	CASSPRGGYDADTQYF	TGTGCCAGCAGCCCCCGCGGCGGCTATGACGCAGATACGCAGTATTTT
TRBV11-3	TRBD2	TRBJ2-3	NA	CASSPGGGSVDTQYF	TGTGCCAGCAGCCCGGGGGGGGGCTCGGTGGATACGCAGTATTTT
TRBV7-8	TRBD2	TRBJ2-1	NA	CASSPGTSGEVEEQFF	TGTGCCAGCAGCCCTGGGACTAGCGGGGAGGTCGAAGAGCAGTTCTTC
TRBV6-5	NA	TRBJ1-2	once	CASSNAGVIGYGYAF	TGTGCCAGCAGCAACGCGGGGGTAATCGGCTATGGCTACGCCTTC
TRBV10-3	NA	TRBJ2-1	NA	CAISDSAAGPNEQFF	TGTGCCATCAGTGACTCGGCGGCGGGACCCAATGAGCAGTTCTTC
TRBV5-1	NA	TRBJ2-3	NA	CASSSSAGDPSTDTQYF	TGCGCCAGCAGCTCGTCGGCAGGGGACCCAAGCACAGATACGCAGTATTTT
TRBV5-1	TRBD2	TRBJ2-3	NA	CASSLTLAGGPADTQYF	TGCGCCAGCAGCTTGACCCTAGCGGGAGGGCCTGCAGATACGCAGTATTTT
TRBV5-5	TRBD1	TRBJ1-1	once	CASSWGTGWAFF	TGTGCCAGCAGCTGGGGGACAGGGTGGGCTTTCTTT
TRBV28	TRBD1	TRBJ1-4	few	CASRPTGGDEKLFF	TGTGCCAGCAGGCCTACAGGGGGTGATGAAAAACTGTTTTTT
TRBV6-4	TRBD2	TRBJ2-2	NA	CASSDSAGAGELFF	TGTGCCAGCAGTGACTCAGCGGGAGCCGGGGAGCTGTTTTTT
TRBV28	NA	TRBJ1-2	NA	CASSWGRVNGYTF	TGTGCCAGCAGTTGGGGCAGGGTTAATGGCTACACCTTC
TRBV30	NA	TRBJ1-1	few	CAWSVGVQEAFF	TGTGCCTGGAGTGTAGGGGTACAGGAAGCTTTCTTT
TRBV5-4	NA	TRBJ1-2	NA	CASSPGTTNNYGYTF	TGTGCCAGCAGCCCCGGGACAACGAATAACTATGGCTACACCTTC
TRBV7-9	NA	TRBJ1-3	NA	CASSLPSPGNTIYF	TGTGCCAGCAGCTTACCATCCCCTGGAAACACCATATATTTT
TRBV6-5	NA	TRBJ2-5	NA	CASRGSGGILETQYF	TGTGCCAGCAGGGGTTCGGGCGGGATTCTAGAGACCCAGTACTTC
TRBV6-5	TRBD1	TRBJ1-1	few	CASSLRQGDTEAFF	TGTGCCAGCAGTTTACGACAGGGGGACACTGAAGCTTTCTTT
TRBV6-1	TRBD1	TRBJ1-1	NA	CASSRGQGGTEAFF	TGTGCCAGCAGTCGGGGACAGGGGGGAACTGAAGCTTTCTTT
TRBV5-4	TRBD1	TRBJ1-1	NA	CASSRDPGQGAEAFF	TGTGCCAGCAGCCGAGATCCGGGACAGGGCGCTGAAGCTTTCTTT
TRBV7-9	TRBD2	TRBJ2-1	NA	CASSLAGTSGGHNEQFF	TGTGCCAGCAGCTTAGCGGGGACTAGCGGGGGGCACAATGAGCAGTTCTTC
TRBV28	NA	TRBJ1-1	few	CASSRQGRTEAFF	TGTGCCAGCAGCCGGCAGGGGCGGACTGAAGCTTTCTTT
TRBV7-2	NA	TRBJ2-3	few	CASSRGGGTDTQYF	TGTGCCAGCAGCCGAGGGGGGGGCACAGATACGCAGTATTTT